Listed below are T cell receptor beta chains from one sample, sequenced in a study of blood T cell repertoires in COVID-19. The data were produced by immunoSEQ multiplex PCR, yet TCRdb's version contains in-frame clones alone and is incomplete. This sample has about 83,000 clones, with around three quarters found just once. Sequencing used peripheral blood. These receptors were collected from an elderly woman with active or convalescent COVID-19. The CDR3 runs from the conserved cysteine through the conserved F or W. D genes are given only for firm matches. Only part of the rows carry a size: once, few, many, or a class if the clone is expanded.

d_call j_call clone_size v_call cdr3_nt cdr3_aa
- TRBJ1-3 - TRBV6-5 TGTGTAGCGGATAGCTCTGGAAACACCATATATTTT CVADSSGNTIYF
- TRBJ2-1 - TRBV4-1 TGCGCCAGCAGCCAAGATGACGGAGACAATGAGCAGTTCTTC CASSQDDGDNEQFF
TRBD1 TRBJ1-2 - TRBV3-1/TRBV3-2 TGTGCCAGCAGCCAAAAGGACAGGGACGGCTACACCTTC CASSQKDRDGYTF
- TRBJ2-6 - TRBV5-1 TGCGCCAGCAGTCTCTCTGGGGCCAACGTCCTGACTTTC CASSLSGANVLTF
TRBD2 TRBJ2-3 - TRBV15 TGTGCCACCAGCAGATCCCTCCGGGGGGGCACAGATACGCAGTATTTT CATSRSLRGGTDTQYF
TRBD2 TRBJ2-5 few TRBV19 TGTGCCAGTAGAAATAGCGGGGGGCGTCAGGAGACCCAGTACTTC CASRNSGGRQETQYF
- TRBJ1-2 - TRBV6-5 TGTGCCAGCGCGCCAGGGTTTGGCTACACCTTC CASAPGFGYTF
- TRBJ2-7 - TRBV6-5 TGTGCCAGCAGTTACAGTCAGGGTGGCTCCTACGAGCAGTACTTC CASSYSQGGSYEQYF
TRBD1 TRBJ1-2 - TRBV24-1 TGTGCCACCAGTGGTGGGACAGGGGCTGGCTACACCTTC CATSGGTGAGYTF
TRBD1 TRBJ1-1 - TRBV7-2 TGTGCCAGCAGCTCTAACAGGGGGAACACTGAAGCTTTCTTT CASSSNRGNTEAFF
- TRBJ2-7 - TRBV6-4 TGTGCCAGCAGTGCAGAGACAGGCTACGAGCAGTACTTC CASSAETGYEQYF
TRBD2 TRBJ2-1 - TRBV6-6 TGTGCCAGCAGTTACGCCAGCGGGGGGGCCGGTGAGCAGTTCTTC CASSYASGGAGEQFF
TRBD2 TRBJ2-5 - TRBV7-2 TGTGCCAGCAGCTTAACGCGGGGGGAGACCCAGTACTTC CASSLTRGETQYF
- TRBJ1-3 once TRBV6-6 TGTGCCAGCAGTTGGGGGCCTAACTCTGGAAACACCATATATTTT CASSWGPNSGNTIYF
- TRBJ2-5 - TRBV19 TGTGCCAGTAATCCCCGAGGTGGATTCCAAGAGACCCAGTACTTC CASNPRGGFQETQYF
- TRBJ1-5 - TRBV5-6 TGTGCCAGCAGCCTTGGGACGGCGGGACAGCATTTT CASSLGTAGQHF
- TRBJ1-2 - TRBV29-1 TGCAGTTGCGTTAGGCTGACGGAGAACTATGGCTACACCTTC CSCVRLTENYGYTF
- TRBJ1-4 - TRBV12-3/TRBV12-4 TGTGCCAGCCGACTTGCTAATGAAAAACTGTTTTTT CASRLANEKLFF
TRBD2 TRBJ2-3 once TRBV29-1 TGCAGCGTTTCATTCGGGACTAGCGGGACCACAGATACGCAGTATTTT CSVSFGTSGTTDTQYF
TRBD1 TRBJ2-3 once TRBV7-2 TGTGCCAGCAGCTTTGGACAGGGCGGTTTCCCAGATACGCAGTATTTT CASSFGQGGFPDTQYF
TRBD1 TRBJ1-1 - TRBV6-2/TRBV6-3 TGTGCCAGCAGTTATGGACAGGGAAGGAAGATGAACACTGAAGCTTTCTTT CASSYGQGRKMNTEAFF
TRBD1 TRBJ1-5 - TRBV6-2/TRBV6-3 TGTGCCAGCAGGCCTACAGGGGGCGAACAGCCCCAGCATTTT CASRPTGGEQPQHF
- TRBJ2-5 few TRBV5-1 TGCGCCAGCAGCCGAGACACCGACCAAGAGACCCAGTACTTC CASSRDTDQETQYF
- TRBJ1-4 - TRBV6-1 TGTGCCAGCAGTGAAGTTAAGACATTCCTTAATGAAAAACTGTTTTTT CASSEVKTFLNEKLFF
- TRBJ1-5 - TRBV2 TGTGCCAGCAGTGAAGGACTGAATAGCAATCAGCCCCAGCATTTT CASSEGLNSNQPQHF
TRBD2 TRBJ2-1 - TRBV9 TGTGCCAGCAGCGTAGAGGCGGGGCTAGCGGCCAAAAGCTCCTACAATGAGCAGTTCTTC CASSVEAGLAAKSSYNEQFF
TRBD1 TRBJ1-2 - TRBV5-1 TGCGCCAGCAGCCCTACAGGGGAACCGCATGGCTACACCTTC CASSPTGEPHGYTF
- TRBJ2-5 - TRBV2 TGTGCCAGCAGTAGGGACACCCAAGAGACCCAGTACTTC CASSRDTQETQYF
TRBD1 TRBJ1-2 - TRBV6-2/TRBV6-3 TGTGCCAGCAGTTACTGGGAAGGGACAGTCGATCCTGGCTACACCTTC CASSYWEGTVDPGYTF
- TRBJ2-3 - TRBV7-2 TGTGCCAGCAGCTTAAACGGAGGGATGGAAGATACGCAGTATTTT CASSLNGGMEDTQYF
TRBD2 TRBJ2-1 few TRBV5-6 TGTGCCAGCACACTGGGGGGGAGACTAGCCGATGAGCAGTTCTTC CASTLGGRLADEQFF
TRBD2 TRBJ2-5 - TRBV5-1 TGCGCCAGCAGCTCTAGCGGGGGGAACCTAAAAGAGACCCAGTACTTC CASSSSGGNLKETQYF
- TRBJ2-5 - TRBV7-2 TGTGCCAGCAGCTTAGCGCGTCCCGGGGGTGGGGAGACCCAGTACTTC CASSLARPGGGETQYF
- TRBJ2-3 - TRBV9 TGTGCCAGCAGCGTAGGGGCAGGGCACACAGATACGCAGTATTTT CASSVGAGHTDTQYF
- TRBJ2-1 few TRBV10-3 TGTGCCATCAGTGGCTCGAGGCAGCCCAATGAGCAGTTCTTC CAISGSRQPNEQFF
TRBD1 TRBJ1-2 - TRBV28 TGTGCCACCCTAAACAGGGGTTACTATGGCTACACCTTC CATLNRGYYGYTF
- TRBJ1-6 - TRBV20-1 TGCAGTGCTAGCTCTAATTCACCCCTCCACTTT CSASSNSPLHF
TRBD1 TRBJ1-2 - TRBV10-3 TGTGCCATCAGTGAACCTGCCAGGGGGCGGAACTATGGCTACACCTTC CAISEPARGRNYGYTF
- TRBJ2-3 - TRBV7-2 TGTGCCAGCAGCTTAGTGTCTCAGGCAGATACGCAGTATTTT CASSLVSQADTQYF
TRBD2 TRBJ2-3 - TRBV5-4 TGTGCCAGCAGCTGGACTAGCGGGGGGCAACAGTATTTT CASSWTSGGQQYF
TRBD2 TRBJ2-2 - TRBV7-9 TGTGCCAGCAGCTTAGCGTCTCTAGCGGGCACCGGGGAGCTGTTTTTT CASSLASLAGTGELFF
- TRBJ1-1 many TRBV3-1/TRBV3-2 TGTGCCAGCAGCCAAGGGGGGAGGCCAGAAGCTTTCTTT CASSQGGRPEAFF
TRBD1 TRBJ1-3 - TRBV10-3 TGTGCCATCAGTGGACAGGGTGACTCTGGAAACACCATATATTTT CAISGQGDSGNTIYF
- TRBJ1-5 - TRBV19 TGTGCCAGCAAGCAAGCAACAGGAAGCAATCAGCCCCAGCATTTT CASKQATGSNQPQHF
TRBD2 TRBJ2-2 - TRBV5-4 TGTGCCAGCAGCTTGTTTGCGGGGGGGTCAGGGGAGCTGTTTTTT CASSLFAGGSGELFF
- TRBJ2-3 - TRBV18 TGTGCCAGCTCACCGTTGGGGGGTCAGAGGGATACGCAGTATTTT CASSPLGGQRDTQYF
- TRBJ2-3 once TRBV28 TGTGCCAGCAGTCCTGAAGGGGCAACAGATACGCAGTATTTT CASSPEGATDTQYF
TRBD1 TRBJ1-2 - TRBV6-2/TRBV6-3 TGTGCCAGCAGTTACTCGCGACAGGGGGCCGGCTACACCTTC CASSYSRQGAGYTF
- TRBJ1-5 - TRBV10-2 TGCGCCAGCACGGACAGTGGCAATCAGCCCCAGCATTTT CASTDSGNQPQHF